Below, 20 T cell receptor beta chains from the same sample are listed, as sequenced in a study of T cells in Graves' hyperthyroidism and ophthalmopathy. RNA transcripts served as the template for amplifying TCR beta CDR3 regions. The study used the HTBI primer set for a first-round RT-PCR of the TCR CDR3. TCRdb reprocessed the multiplex PCR reads via MiXCR and lists one record per CDR3 protein. The sample includes 200,000 to 250,000 distinct CDR3 sequences, around 17% of them seen just once. Sequenced input: blood. The receptors derive from a woman under 30 with Graves' ophthalmopathy.

The chain couples TRBV28 to TRBJ1-2; 8 nucleotides align to TRBD1. The CDR3 loop spans 15 amino acids. The V gene's germline CDR1 is MDHEN and CDR2 SYDVKM. V gave up 6 bases and J gave up 5 bases; unmatched junction bases: 11. The CDR3 coding sequence is TGTGCCAGCAGATCCCCACAGGGGGGGCCGTATGGCTACACCTTC. Translation gives CASRSPQGGPYGYTF.

This clonotype was observed many times. The chain carries TRBV20-1 and TRBJ2-7; D is tentatively TRBD1 or TRBD2 (6 bases each). Trimming removed 2 bases at V and 0 bases at J, with 14 bases between. There are 15 residues in the CDR3. Germline V CDR1 and CDR2: DFQATT, SNEGSKA (reference sequence). CDR3 nucleotide sequence: TGCAGTGCTAGACCCGCGGGACACCGCTCCTACGAGCAGTACTTC. Protein sequence: CSARPAGHRSYEQYF.

This clonotype was seen at least ten times. The J gene is TRBJ1-5, the V gene TRBV20-1, with TRBD1 identical over 7 bases. CDR1 is DFQATT, CDR2 SNEGSKA, per germline (reference sequence). V lost 2 bases and J lost 7; bases outside the gene matches: 5. This CDR3 has 13 amino acids. CDR3 loop: CSARHRGSQPQHF. CDR3 DNA: TGCAGTGCTAGACACAGGGGAAGCCAGCCCCAGCATTTT.

This CDR3 is CASSPDRVANYGYTF. The CDR3 coding sequence is TGTGCCAGCTCACCGGACAGGGTGGCGAACTATGGCTACACCTTC. The chain links TRBV28 to TRBJ1-2, with 8 bases aligning to TRBD1. The CDR3 has 15 amino acids. In germline, CDR1 is MDHEN, CDR2 SYDVKM. V lost 8 bases to trimming and J lost 2 bases; unmatched junction nucleotides: 10.

This clonotype was counted ten times or more. CDR3 bases: TGTGCCAGCAGCCTCGGGACTAGCGGGGGTTACGAGCAGTACTTC. Its translation: CASSLGTSGGYEQYF. The chain has TRBV3-1 and TRBJ2-7, with TRBD2 matching 14 bases. This CDR3 is built from 15 residues. Germline CDR1 LGHDT, CDR2 YNNKEL (reference sequence). V shed 4 bases and J 4 bases; nucleotides not matched to a gene: 3.

The sample holds a few counts of this clonotype. V and J are TRBV19 and TRBJ1-2; D might be TRBD1 (6 bases). The CDR3 runs to 15 residues. In germline, CDR1 is LNHDA, CDR2 SQIVND (reference sequence). V was shortened by 4 bases and J by 6 bases, with 18 bases between the two germline ends. The CDR3 DNA is TGTGCCAGTAGTACCCGCCCGGGGGCCCGAGATGGCTACACCTTC. The encoded protein is CASSTRPGARDGYTF.

This clonotype was detected many times. V is TRBV6-2 or TRBV6-3 and J is TRBJ2-7, with 7 bases matching TRBD2. The CDR3 runs 17 residues. V shed 2 bases and J 1 base; nucleotides not matched to a gene: 11. Germline V CDR1 and CDR2: MNHEY, SVGEGT. The CDR3 DNA sequence: TGTGCCAGCAGTTACCTCATCGGCGGGAGAGTTTCCTACGAGCAGTACTTC. This encodes CASSYLIGGRVSYEQYF.

On this clonotype: Relative to the germline gene, one junction end is altered; a read error may explain this. The chain carries TRBV6-2 or TRBV6-3 and TRBJ1-6; tentatively, D is TRBD1 (6 bases). CDR3 length: 14 residues. CDR1 is MNHEY, CDR2 SVGEGT, per germline. CDR3 amino acids: CASSYGGRNSPLNF. CDR3 DNA sequence: TGTGCCAGCAGTTACGGGGGCAGGAATTCACCCCTCAACTTT.

This clonotype was counted many times. The rearrangement links TRBV28 to TRBJ2-7; maybe TRBD1 (6 bases). V lost 7 bases, J lost 7 bases, and 17 bases lay in between. In germline, CDR1 is MDHEN, CDR2 SYDVKM. The CDR3 totals 13 residues. The CDR3 here is CASTLGGQNEQYF. The CDR3 DNA sequence: TGTGCCAGCACCCTGGGCGGACAGAATGAGCAGTACTTC.

Ten or more counts support this clonotype. This chain uses TRBV6-9 with TRBJ1-4; no firm D call. The CDR3 is 17 amino acids. The germline CDR1 and CDR2 sequences are MNHGY and SVAAGI. V was cut by 8 bases and J by 4 bases, with 23 bases left in between. Written as DNA, the CDR3 is TGTGCCAGCTCTGGCTATGCGGCGGGGTGGTTTAATGAAAAACTGTTTTTT. The encoded protein is CASSGYAAGWFNEKLFF.

In this sample, this clonotype turned up many times. This chain joins TRBV2 and TRBJ1-5; 9 bases are shared with TRBD1. The CDR3 has 14 residues. Germline values: CDR1 SNHLY, CDR2 FYNNEI. The J segment lost 4 bases and the V segment lost 6 bases, leaving 4 bases of the junction unmatched. The CDR3 DNA follows: TGTGCCAGCAGGCAACAGGGGGCGAATCAGCCCCAGCATTTT. This encodes CASRQQGANQPQHF.

The table lists this clonotype with many counts. The chain links TRBV20-1 to TRBJ2-4; 7 positions match TRBD2. After removal of 1 base from V and 9 bases from J, the junction contained 0 bases not matched to a gene. This CDR3 has 11 residues. In germline, CDR1 is DFQATT, CDR2 SNEGSKA (reference sequence). Written as DNA, the CDR3 is TGCAGTGCTAGAGGGACTAGCATTCAGTACTTC. Its translation: CSARGTSIQYF.

This clonotype has a count of ten or more. J is TRBJ1-1 and V is TRBV7-9; TRBD1 matches 9 bases. This CDR3 is 15 amino acids long. V was clipped by 5 bases and J by 6 bases; unmatched bases: 10. Looked up from germline, CDR1 is SEHNR and CDR2 is FQNEAQ (reference sequence). As DNA, the CDR3 is TGTGCCAGCAGCACAGACAGGGGGTCGCTCCCTGAAGCTTTCTTT. Its translation: CASSTDRGSLPEAFF.

This clonotype was counted many times. The chain's CDR3 is CASRVSSGLPGQETQYF. In DNA, the CDR3 is TGTGCCAGCAGAGTTTCCAGTGGTCTCCCGGGCCAAGAGACCCAGTACTTC. This chain joins TRBV27 and TRBJ2-5; D uncertain. Looked up from germline, CDR1 is MNHEY and CDR2 is SMNVEV (reference sequence). V was trimmed by 6 bases and J by 1 base, leaving 21 bases between them. The CDR3 length is 17 residues.

The rearrangement uses TRBV11-1 and TRBJ2-1; 8 bases are shared with TRBD1. Trimming at V came to 5 bases and at J to 3 bases, leaving 12 bases not matched to a gene. Germline values: CDR1 SGHAT, CDR2 FQDESV (reference sequence). The CDR3 runs 17 residues. DNA for the CDR3: TGTGCCAGCAGCGAATCTGGACGGACAGGGTTCTACAATGAGCAGTTCTTC. Translated: CASSESGRTGFYNEQFF.

This clonotype was detected ten times or more. This sequence joins TRBV27 and TRBJ1-1; D possibly corresponds to TRBD1 (6 bases). Per the germline V gene, CDR1 is MNHEY and CDR2 is SMNVEV (reference sequence). The CDR3 is 17 amino acids. The V end was cut by 1 base, the J end by 7 bases, with 22 bases between. The CDR3 coding sequence is TGTGCCAGCAGTTTATTCCAAGGGCAGGGGCCCATTCTTGAAGCTTTCTTT. It yields the protein CASSLFQGQGPILEAFF.

Many counts were recorded for this clonotype. The chain has TRBV5-4 and TRBJ2-1; 9 bases are shared with TRBD2. The CDR3 length is 17 residues. J gave up 4 bases and V 0 bases, and 8 bases lay outside the gene matches. In germline, CDR1 is SGHNT, CDR2 YYREEE (reference sequence). Here the CDR3 DNA reads TGTGCCAGCAGCTTGGGGGTGTTAGCGGGGGAATACAATGAGCAGTTCTTC. It encodes CASSLGVLAGEYNEQFF.

In its sample, this clonotype was seen many times. The gene calls are TRBV6-1 and TRBJ1-2; D gene uncertain. Germline CDR1 MNHNS, CDR2 SASEGT. CDR3 length equals 12 residues. V was cut by 6 bases and J by 8 bases, with 13 bases left in between. The CDR3 DNA reads TGTGCCAGCAGCTTGACGGACCGAGGCTACACCTTC. Translation: CASSLTDRGYTF.

There are many counts of this clonotype. The rearrangement links TRBV9 to TRBJ2-1, with 14 nucleotides matching TRBD2. Per germline, CDR1 SGDLS and CDR2 YYNGEE. J gave up 10 bases and V 4 bases, and 7 bases lay outside the gene matches. This CDR3 spans 15 amino acids. In DNA, the CDR3 is TGTGCCAGCAGCCTGGAGGGACTAGCGGGAGAGGAGCAGTTCTTC. It specifies CASSLEGLAGEEQFF.

This clonotype has ten or more counts. The rearrangement joins TRBV11-2 to TRBJ2-6; the D is unclear. V was clipped by 4 bases and J by 2 bases, with 21 bases between them. The CDR3 is made up of 19 amino acids. CDR1 is SGHAT and CDR2 is FQNNGV in the germline V gene. The CDR3: CASSSEFDIGSAGANVLTF. CDR3 DNA: TGTGCCAGCAGCTCCGAGTTTGACATAGGGTCAGCTGGGGCCAACGTCCTGACTTTC.